This T cell receptor (beta chain) was documented in a study of blood T cell repertoires in COVID-19. Study summary: PBMCs, B-cell-depleted T cells, or T cells were the source of the cDNA or gDNA that made up the material.

CDR1 and CDR2 (germline): MNHEY, SMNVEV (reference sequence). With 6 bases removed from V and 3 bases from J, the gap between germline ends came to 15 bases. This CDR3 region has 14 residues. Clones were sequenced by immunoSEQ multiplex PCR, and TCRdb holds only the in-frame ones, with some missing. Of 250,000 or so clones in the sample, about 90% were seen once. As regards this clone: Different DNA sequences within this sample yield the same CDR3.

The TCR comes from a woman aged 40 to 49 who had recovered from COVID-19. The genes are TRBV27 and TRBJ2-7; a possible D gene is TRBD1 (6 bases). Sequences were obtained from peripheral blood. CDR3 loop: CASSPDRVLYEQYF. Here the CDR3 DNA reads TGTGCCAGCAGCCCGGACAGAGTCCTCTACGAGCAGTACTTC.